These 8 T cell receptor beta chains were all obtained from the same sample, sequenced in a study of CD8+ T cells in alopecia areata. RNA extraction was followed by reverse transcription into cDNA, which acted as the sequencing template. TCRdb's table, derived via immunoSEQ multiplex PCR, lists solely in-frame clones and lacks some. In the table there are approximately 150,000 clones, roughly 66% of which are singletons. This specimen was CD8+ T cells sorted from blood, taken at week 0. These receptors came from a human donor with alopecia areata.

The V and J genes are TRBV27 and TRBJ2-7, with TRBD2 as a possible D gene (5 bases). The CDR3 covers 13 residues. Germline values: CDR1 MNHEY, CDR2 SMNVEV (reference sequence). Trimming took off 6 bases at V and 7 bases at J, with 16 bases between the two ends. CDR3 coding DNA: TGTGCCAGCAGCCAGGCGGTGGACTGGGAGCAGTACTTC. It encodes CASSQAVDWEQYF.

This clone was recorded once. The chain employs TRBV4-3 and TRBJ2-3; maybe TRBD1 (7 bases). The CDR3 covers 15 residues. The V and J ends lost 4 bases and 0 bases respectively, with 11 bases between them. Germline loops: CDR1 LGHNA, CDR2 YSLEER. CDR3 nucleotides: TGCGCCAGCAGCCGCGGGACAGTAAGCACAGATACGCAGTATTTT. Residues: CASSRGTVSTDTQYF.

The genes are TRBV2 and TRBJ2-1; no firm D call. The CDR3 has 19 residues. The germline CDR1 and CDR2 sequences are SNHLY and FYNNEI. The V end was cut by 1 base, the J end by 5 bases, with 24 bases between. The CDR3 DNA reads TGTGCCAGCAGTGAAGGAGGCGCTGTCTTCCGTCCCTTTAACAATGAGCAGTTCTTC. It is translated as CASSEGGAVFRPFNNEQFF.

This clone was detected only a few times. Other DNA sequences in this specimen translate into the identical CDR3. The CDR3 protein is CASSIGGDGYTF. Here the CDR3 DNA reads TGTGCCAGTAGTATTGGTGGTGATGGCTACACCTTC. The chain uses TRBV19 and TRBJ1-2; no reliable D call. The germline CDR1 and CDR2 sequences are LNHDA and SQIVND (reference sequence). Trimming stripped 3 bases from V and 6 bases from J, with 8 bases between. The CDR3 extends over 12 amino acids.

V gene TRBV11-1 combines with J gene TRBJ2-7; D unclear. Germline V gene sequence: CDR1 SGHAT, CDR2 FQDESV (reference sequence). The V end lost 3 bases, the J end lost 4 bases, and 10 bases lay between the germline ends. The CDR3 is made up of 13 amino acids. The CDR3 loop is CASSFSQTYEQYF. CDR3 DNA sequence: TGTGCCAGCAGCTTTTCACAGACATACGAGCAGTACTTC.

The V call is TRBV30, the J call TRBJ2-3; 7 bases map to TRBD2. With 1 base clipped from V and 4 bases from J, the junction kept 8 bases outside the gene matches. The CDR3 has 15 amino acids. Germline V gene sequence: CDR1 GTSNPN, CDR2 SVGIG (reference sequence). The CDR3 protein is CAWSERGFTPDTQYF. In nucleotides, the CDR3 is TGTGCCTGGAGTGAGCGGGGCTTCACCCCAGATACGCAGTATTTT.

The CDR3 reads CASSEVEGAEEKLFF. CDR3 coding DNA: TGTGCCAGCAGTGAGGTTGAGGGGGCGGAGGAAAAACTGTTTTTT. V usage is TRBV25-1 and J usage is TRBJ1-4; 7 bases align to TRBD1. CDR3 length equals 15 residues. V lost 3 bases, J lost 8 bases, and 9 bases stayed unmatched. Germline V gene lookup returns CDR1 MGHDK and CDR2 SYGVNS.

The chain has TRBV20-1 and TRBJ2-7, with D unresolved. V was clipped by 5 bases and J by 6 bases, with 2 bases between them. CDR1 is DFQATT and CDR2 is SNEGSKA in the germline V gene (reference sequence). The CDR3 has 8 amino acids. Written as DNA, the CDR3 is TGCAGTGCTGGCGAGCAGTACTTC. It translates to CSAGEQYF.